The entry below gives a single T cell receptor (beta chain) sequence along with its context. These data originate in a study of blood T cell repertoires in COVID-19. Trimming removed 8 bases from V and 5 bases from J; junction bases left unmatched: 13. Germline assignment: CDR1 MDHEN and CDR2 SYDVKM. CDR3 size: 15 residues. Clones were sequenced by immunoSEQ multiplex PCR, and TCRdb holds only the in-frame ones, with some missing. The table lists about 250,000 clones, approximately 80% of them singletons. The specimen sequenced was peripheral blood. The sequence was obtained from a man aged 80 or over with acute or convalescent COVID-19. V is TRBV28 and J is TRBJ2-7, with TRBD1 identical over 9 bases. The CDR3 reads CASGSTGTGSHEQYF. The DNA for the CDR3 is TGTGCCAGCGGTTCAACCGGGACAGGGTCCCACGAGCAGTACTTC.